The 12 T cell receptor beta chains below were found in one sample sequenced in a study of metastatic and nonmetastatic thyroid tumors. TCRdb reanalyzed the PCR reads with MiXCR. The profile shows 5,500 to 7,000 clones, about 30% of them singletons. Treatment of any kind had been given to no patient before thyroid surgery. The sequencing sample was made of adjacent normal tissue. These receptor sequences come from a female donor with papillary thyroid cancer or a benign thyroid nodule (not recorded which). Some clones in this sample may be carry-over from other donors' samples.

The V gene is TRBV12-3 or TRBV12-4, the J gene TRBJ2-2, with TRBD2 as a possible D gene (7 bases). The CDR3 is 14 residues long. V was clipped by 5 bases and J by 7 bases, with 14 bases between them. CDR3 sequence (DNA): TGTGCCAGCAGTCCGGCGGGGGCAGGCGGGGAGCTGTTTTTT. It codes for CASSPAGAGGELFF.

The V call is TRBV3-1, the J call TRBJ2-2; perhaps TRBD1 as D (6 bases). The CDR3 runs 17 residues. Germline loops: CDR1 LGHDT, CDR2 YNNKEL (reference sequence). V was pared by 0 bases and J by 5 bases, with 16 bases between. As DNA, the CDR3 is TGTGCCAGCAGCCAAGAAACAGGGTCTTCCGTTACCGGGGAGCTGTTTTTT. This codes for CASSQETGSSVTGELFF.

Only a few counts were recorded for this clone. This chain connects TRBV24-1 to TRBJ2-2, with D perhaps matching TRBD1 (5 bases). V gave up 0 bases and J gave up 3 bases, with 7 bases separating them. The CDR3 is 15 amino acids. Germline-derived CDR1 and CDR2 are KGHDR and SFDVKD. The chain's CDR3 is CATSDLVTDTGELFF. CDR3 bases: TGTGCCACCAGTGATTTGGTGACAGACACCGGGGAGCTGTTTTTT.

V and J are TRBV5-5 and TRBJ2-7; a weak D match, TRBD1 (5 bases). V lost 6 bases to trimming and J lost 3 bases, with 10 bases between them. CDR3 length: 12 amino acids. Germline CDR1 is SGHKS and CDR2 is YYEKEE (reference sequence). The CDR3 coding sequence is TGTGCCAGCAAAGGGGAACGCTACGAGCAGTACTTC. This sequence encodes CASKGERYEQYF.

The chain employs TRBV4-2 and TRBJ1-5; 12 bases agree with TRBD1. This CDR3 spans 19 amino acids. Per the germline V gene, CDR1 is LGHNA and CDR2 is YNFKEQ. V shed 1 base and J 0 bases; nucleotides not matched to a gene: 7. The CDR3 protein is CASSQAGTGGIYSNQPQHF. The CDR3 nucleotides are TGTGCCAGCAGCCAAGCCGGGACAGGGGGCATTTATAGCAATCAGCCCCAGCATTTT.

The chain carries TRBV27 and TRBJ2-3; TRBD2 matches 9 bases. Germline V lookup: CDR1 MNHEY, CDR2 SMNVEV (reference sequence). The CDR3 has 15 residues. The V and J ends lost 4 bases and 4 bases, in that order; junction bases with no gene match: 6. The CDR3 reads CASSSGTSSADTQYF. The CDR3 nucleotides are TGTGCCAGCAGTTCAGGGACTAGCAGTGCAGATACGCAGTATTTT.

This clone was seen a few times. CDR3 loop: CASSLLWGGVKNIQYF. For the CDR3, the DNA is TGTGCCAGCAGTTTACTATGGGGGGGGGTCAAAAACATTCAGTACTTC. The chain recombines TRBV12-3 or TRBV12-4 with TRBJ2-4; 7 nucleotides agree with TRBD2. V lost 2 bases and J lost 3; bases outside the gene matches: 7. The CDR3 length is 16 residues.

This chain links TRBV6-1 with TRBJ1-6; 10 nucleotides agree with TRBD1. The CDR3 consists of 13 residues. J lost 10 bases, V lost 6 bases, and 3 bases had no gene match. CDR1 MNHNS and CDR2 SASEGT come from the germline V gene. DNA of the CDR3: TGTGCCAGCAGGGGACAGGGGCGGTCACCCCTCCACTTT. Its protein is CASRGQGRSPLHF.

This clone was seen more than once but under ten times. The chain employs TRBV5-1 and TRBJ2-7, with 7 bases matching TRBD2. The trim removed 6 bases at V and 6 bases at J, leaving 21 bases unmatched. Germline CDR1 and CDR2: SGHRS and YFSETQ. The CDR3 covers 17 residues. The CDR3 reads CASNANRLADPLGEQYF. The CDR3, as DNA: TGCGCCAGCAACGCAAATCGGCTAGCGGATCCCCTGGGCGAGCAGTACTTC.

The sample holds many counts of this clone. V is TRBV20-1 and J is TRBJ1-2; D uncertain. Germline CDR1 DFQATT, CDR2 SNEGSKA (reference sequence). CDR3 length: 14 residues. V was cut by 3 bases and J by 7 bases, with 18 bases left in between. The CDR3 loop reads CSASPLEYSGGYTF. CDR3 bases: TGCAGTGCTAGTCCGCTAGAGTATTCGGGTGGCTACACCTTC.

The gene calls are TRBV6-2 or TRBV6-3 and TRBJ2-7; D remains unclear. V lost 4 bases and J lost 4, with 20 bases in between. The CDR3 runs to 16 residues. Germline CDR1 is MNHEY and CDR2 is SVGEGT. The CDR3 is CASSFVSREPIYEQYF. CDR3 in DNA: TGTGCCAGCAGTTTCGTGAGTCGCGAACCAATATACGAGCAGTACTTC.

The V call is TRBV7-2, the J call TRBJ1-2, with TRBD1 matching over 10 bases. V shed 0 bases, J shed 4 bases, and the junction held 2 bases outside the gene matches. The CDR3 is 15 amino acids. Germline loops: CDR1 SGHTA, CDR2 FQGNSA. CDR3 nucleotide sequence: TGTGCCAGCAGCTTAGCGGGACAGGGGTCCTATGGCTACACCTTC. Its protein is CASSLAGQGSYGYTF.